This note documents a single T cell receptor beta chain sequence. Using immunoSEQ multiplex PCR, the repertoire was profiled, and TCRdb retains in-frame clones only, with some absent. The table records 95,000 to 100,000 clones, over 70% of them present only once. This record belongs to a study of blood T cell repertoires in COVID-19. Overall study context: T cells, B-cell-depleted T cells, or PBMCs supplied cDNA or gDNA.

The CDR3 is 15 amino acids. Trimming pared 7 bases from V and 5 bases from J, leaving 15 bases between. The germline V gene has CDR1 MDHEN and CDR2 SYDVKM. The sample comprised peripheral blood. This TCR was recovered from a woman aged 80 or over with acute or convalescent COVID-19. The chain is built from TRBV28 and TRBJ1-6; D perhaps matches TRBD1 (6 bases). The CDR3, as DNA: TGTGCCAGCAAAATGTCTCAGGGGAATAATTCACCCCTCCACTTT. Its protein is CASKMSQGNNSPLHF.